The next 5 T cell receptor beta chains were all read from a single sample in a study of cytomegalovirus exposure and HLA in healthy donors. The PCR had 60 Vbeta and 13 Jbeta primers. Using immunoSEQ multiplex PCR, the repertoire was profiled, and TCRdb retains in-frame clones only, with some absent. The sample carries 150,000 to 200,000 clones, approximately 84% recorded once. What was sequenced was PBMCs. These receptors came from a girl under three years old in good health and CMV-seronegative.

The V and J genes are TRBV9 and TRBJ1-2; TRBD1 matches at 8 bases. Germline-derived CDR1 and CDR2 are SGDLS and YYNGEE. V lost 0 bases to trimming and J lost 3 bases; unmatched junction nucleotides: 10. CDR3 length: 17 amino acids. CDR3 DNA: TGTGCCAGCAGCGTAGAGGGGACAGGCCTTACTTACTATGGCTACACCTTC. Protein: CASSVEGTGLTYYGYTF.

This chain uses TRBV19 with TRBJ2-1, with TRBD2 matching over 10 bases. CDR3 length: 15 residues. Germline assignment: CDR1 LNHDA and CDR2 SQIVND (reference sequence). V was clipped by 3 bases and J by 7 bases; unmatched bases: 6. For the CDR3, the DNA is TGTGCCAGTAGTATTCCAGCGGGGGGGCCTAATGAGCAGTTCTTC. It is translated as CASSIPAGGPNEQFF.

The V call is TRBV4-1, the J call TRBJ2-5; 9 bases fit TRBD1. CDR1 and CDR2 (germline): MGHRA, YSYEKL. Losses at the gene ends were 4 bases for V and 4 bases for J; bases not matched to a gene: 10. The CDR3 runs to 16 residues. CDR3 sequence (DNA): TGCGCCAGCAGCCGGACCTTAGGACAGGGGAGAGAGACCCAGTACTTC. Encoded protein: CASSRTLGQGRETQYF.

CDR3 amino acids: CASSERGQANQPQHF. CDR3 bases: TGTGCCAGCAGCGAGAGGGGACAGGCGAATCAGCCCCAGCATTTT. V and J are TRBV2 and TRBJ1-5; the match to TRBD1 covers 8 bases. Germline V lookup: CDR1 SNHLY, CDR2 FYNNEI. V gave up 6 bases and J gave up 4 bases; unmatched junction bases: 8. This CDR3 contains 15 residues.

The chain joins TRBV7-2 to TRBJ2-7; D unresolved. This CDR3 region has 14 residues. Germline-derived CDR1 and CDR2 are SGHTA and FQGNSA. The ends were cut back, 0 bases at V and 2 bases at J, with 8 bases in the middle. CDR3 sequence: CASSLASFAYEQYF. The CDR3 DNA reads as TGTGCCAGCAGCTTAGCCTCCTTTGCCTACGAGCAGTACTTC.